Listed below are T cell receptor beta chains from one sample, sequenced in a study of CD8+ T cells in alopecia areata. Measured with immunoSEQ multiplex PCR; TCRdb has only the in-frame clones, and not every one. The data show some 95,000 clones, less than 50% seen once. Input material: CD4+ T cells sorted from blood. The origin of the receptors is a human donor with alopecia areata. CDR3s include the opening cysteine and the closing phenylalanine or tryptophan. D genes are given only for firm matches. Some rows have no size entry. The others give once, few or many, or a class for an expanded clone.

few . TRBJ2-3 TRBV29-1 TGCAGCGCCGCCGGGGGTACGCAGTATTTT CSAAGGTQYF
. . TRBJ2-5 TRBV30 TGTGCCTGGAGTACGGTTAGTAAAGAGACCCAGTACTTC CAWSTVSKETQYF
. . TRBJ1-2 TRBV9 TGTGCCAGCAGCGTCCAAGTGGAGGGCCACGGCTACACCTTC CASSVQVEGHGYTF
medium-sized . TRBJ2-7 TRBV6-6 TGTGCCAGCAGTTACCCACCGGGTGGGGACGAGCAGTACTTC CASSYPPGGDEQYF
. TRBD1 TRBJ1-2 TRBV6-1 TGTGCCAGCAGTCATTACACAGGGGGAGATGGCTACACCTTC CASSHYTGGDGYTF
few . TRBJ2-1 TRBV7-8 TGTGCCAGCAGCATAGACGTGTGGTACAATGAGCAGTTCTTC CASSIDVWYNEQFF
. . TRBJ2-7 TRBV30 TGTGCCTGGAGTGATTGGAGGGACCCCTCCTACGAGCAGTACTTC CAWSDWRDPSYEQYF
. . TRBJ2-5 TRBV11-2 TGTGCCAGCAGCTTACAACCCGCGGTTGGACGGACCCAGTACTTC CASSLQPAVGRTQYF
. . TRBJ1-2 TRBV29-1 TGCAGCGTTGGACGGCCTGCCTACACCTTC CSVGRPAYTF
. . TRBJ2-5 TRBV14 TGTGCCAGCAGCCTGACGCTAGCGACTGAGACCCAGTACTTC CASSLTLATETQYF
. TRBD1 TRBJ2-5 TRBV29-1 TGCAGCGTTGAAGAAACAGGGGGAGAGACCCAGTACTTC CSVEETGGETQYF
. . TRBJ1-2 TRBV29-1 TGCAGCGTTGCTCCGCTAATGCTGGACAACTATGGCTACACCTTC CSVAPLMLDNYGYTF
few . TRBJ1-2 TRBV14 TGTGCCAGCAGCCCAACAGGTGTCTATGGCTACACCTTC CASSPTGVYGYTF
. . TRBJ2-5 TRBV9 TGTGCCAGCAGCGTAAGACCGGACGAGACCCAGTACTTC CASSVRPDETQYF
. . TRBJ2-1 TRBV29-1 TGCAGCGTTGATCGGTGGGAGCAGTTCTTC CSVDRWEQFF
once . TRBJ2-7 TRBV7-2 TGTGCCAGCAGCTTAGGGCGGGAAACCTACGAGCAGTACTTC CASSLGRETYEQYF
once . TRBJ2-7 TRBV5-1 TGCGCCAGCAGCCCATTGGGTCAGAGGTACGAGCAGTACTTC CASSPLGQRYEQYF
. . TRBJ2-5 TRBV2 TGTGCCAGCAGGGAGGGAGGCTCTCGACCCCAAGAGACCCAGTACTTC CASREGGSRPQETQYF
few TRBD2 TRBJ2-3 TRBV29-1 TGCAGCGCCACCCCCCCGGGGGGAGGCACAGATACGCAGTATTTT CSATPPGGGTDTQYF
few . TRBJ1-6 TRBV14 TGTGCCAGCAGCCAGGCGGCAGGGGTAAAATCACCCCTCCACTTT CASSQAAGVKSPLHF
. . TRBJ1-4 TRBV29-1 TGCAGCGTTGGGTACACTTCAACTAATGAAAAACTGTTTTTT CSVGYTSTNEKLFF
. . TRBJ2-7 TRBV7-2 TGTGCCAGCAGCGTAGGATACTACGAGCAGTACTTC CASSVGYYEQYF
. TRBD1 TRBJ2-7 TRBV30 TGTGCCTGGACACAGGGGCTCTATCACTCCTACGAGCAGTACTTC CAWTQGLYHSYEQYF
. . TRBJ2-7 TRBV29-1 TGCAGCGTTGAGGGTGAGCCCCTCTACGAGCAGTACTTC CSVEGEPLYEQYF
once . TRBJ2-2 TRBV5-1 TGCGCCAGCAGCTTAGTCCAGGGCACCGGGGAGCTGTTTTTT CASSLVQGTGELFF
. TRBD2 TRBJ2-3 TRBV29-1 TGCAGCGGAGAGATGAGAGCGGGGTTCACAGATACGCAGTATTTT CSGEMRAGFTDTQYF
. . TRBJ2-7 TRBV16 TGTGCCAGCAGCCAAGGGAGGACCCCGAAAGCCTACGAGCAGTACTTC CASSQGRTPKAYEQYF
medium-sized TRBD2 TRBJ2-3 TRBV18 TGTGCCAGCTCACGACTAGCGGGGGACCCACGAAGCACAGATACGCAGTATTTT CASSRLAGDPRSTDTQYF
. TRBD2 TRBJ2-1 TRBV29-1 TGCAGCGTTGCGGGGACTAGCGGGAGGGTCTGGGACAATGAGCAGTTCTTC CSVAGTSGRVWDNEQFF
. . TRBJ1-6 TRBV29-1 TGCAGCGTTGGACACAACAATAATTCACCCCTCCACTTT CSVGHNNNSPLHF
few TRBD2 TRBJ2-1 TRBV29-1 TGCAGCGGATTCCGGGGGGGCCTCAATGAGCAGTTCTTC CSGFRGGLNEQFF
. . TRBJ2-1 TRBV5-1 TGCGCCAGCAGCTCCCGGGGGCAGGGCGGGTACAATGAGCAGTTCTTC CASSSRGQGGYNEQFF
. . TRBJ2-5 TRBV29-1 TGCAGCGTTGAAGAGCTACGGGGGGCGGAGACCCAGTACTTC CSVEELRGAETQYF
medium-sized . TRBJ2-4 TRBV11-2 TGTGCCAGCAGCTCCGGGACACTGTTTCAGTACTTC CASSSGTLFQYF
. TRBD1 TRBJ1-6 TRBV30 TGTGCCTGGAGTCGAACGGGACAGAGAAATTCACCCCTCCACTTT CAWSRTGQRNSPLHF
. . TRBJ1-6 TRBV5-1 TGCGCCAGCAGCCCTGACAGTCAGGGAGGATCACCCCTCCACTTT CASSPDSQGGSPLHF
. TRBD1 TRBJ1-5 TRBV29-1 TGCAGCGTCCGGGACAGGGGGGATCAGCCCCAGCATTTT CSVRDRGDQPQHF